This T cell receptor beta chain was retrieved from a study of identical twins. Study outcomes and limitations: Cord blood beta clonotypes that were abundant carried fewer insertions, and memory repertoires showed no such trend. Out-of-frame alpha sequences shared by twins showed excess low generation probability. Zero-insertion results could be subject to partial confounding by invariant MAIT and iNKT cells.

TCRdb redid the calling of the 5' RACE reads with MiXCR, one entry per CDR3 protein. The data contain 140,000 to 150,000 distinct CDR3 sequences, roughly 3.2% of them singletons. The donors were all healthy and Caucasian. On this clonotype: Its cognate antigen is unknown.

This TCR came from a man aged 18-30 years in good health. Material for sequencing was memory T cells sorted from blood.

As DNA, the CDR3 is TGTGCCAGCAGTGAAGGAGGAGGGGGTTCCTATGGCTACACCTTC. Translated, it gives CASSEGGGGSYGYTF. This chain links TRBV25-1 with TRBJ1-2; D is perhaps TRBD1 (6 bases). V was clipped by 2 bases and J by 4 bases, with 14 bases between them. CDR3 length: 15 amino acids. Germline loops: CDR1 MGHDK, CDR2 SYGVNS.